This passage covers 5 T cell receptor beta chains from one sample sequenced in a study of cytomegalovirus exposure and HLA in healthy donors. The PCR made use of 60 Vbeta and 13 Jbeta primers. Measured with immunoSEQ multiplex PCR; TCRdb has only the in-frame clones, and not every one. This sample carries around 99,000 clones, 76% of them seen once, and the ten largest clones take 7.7%. Input material: PBMCs. The receptor set was obtained from a woman aged 50 to 60 in good health and CMV-seropositive.

The chain has TRBV2 and TRBJ1-4; D is possibly TRBD1 (6 bases). From germline, CDR1 is SNHLY and CDR2 FYNNEI. Trimming stripped 4 bases from V and 6 bases from J, with 12 bases between. The CDR3 covers 14 residues. The CDR3 is CASSVRGGDEKLFF. CDR3 DNA sequence: TGTGCCAGCAGTGTGCGGGGGGGCGATGAAAAACTGTTTTTT.

The chain carries TRBV7-9 and TRBJ2-3, with 7 bases that match TRBD2. Germline CDR1 reads SEHNR; CDR2 reads FQNEAQ (reference sequence). Unmatched junction bases numbered 6, after V lost 4 bases and J lost 5 bases. The CDR3 is 14 amino acids. CDR3 DNA sequence: TGTGCCAGCAGCTGGGCTAGCGGCGGAGATACGCAGTATTTT. The encoded protein is CASSWASGGDTQYF.

This clone was detected only a few times. The J gene is TRBJ1-4, the V gene TRBV7-2, with D unclear. Trimming stripped 5 bases from V and 4 bases from J, with 11 bases between. Germline-derived CDR1 and CDR2 are SGHTA and FQGNSA. The CDR3 is 14 residues long. Here the CDR3 reads CASSPSTVNEKLFF. The CDR3 DNA reads TGTGCCAGCAGCCCGAGCACGGTTAATGAAAAACTGTTTTTT.

The rearrangement uses TRBV18 and TRBJ1-4; 10 nucleotides match TRBD1. Trimming cost V 2 bases and J 9 bases; bases outside gene matches: 6. This CDR3 is built from 15 residues. Germline CDR1 and CDR2: KGHSH and LQKENI. Here the CDR3 DNA reads TGTGCCAGCTCACCAGCCGGGACAGGGGATAAAAAACTGTTTTTT. Encoded protein: CASSPAGTGDKKLFF.

Only one count was recorded for this clone. The identical CDR3 is also encoded by other nucleotide sequences in the sample. The CDR3 DNA is TGTGCCAGTAGTATATCCGGCGGTAATGAAAAACTGTTTTTT. Amino acids: CASSISGGNEKLFF. This rearrangement joins TRBV19 to TRBJ1-4; D is ambiguous. V was clipped by 2 bases and J by 4 bases, with 8 bases between them. The CDR3 runs 14 residues. Germline assignment: CDR1 LNHDA and CDR2 SQIVND (reference sequence).